This TCR beta chain was sequenced during a study of cytomegalovirus exposure and HLA in healthy donors. Using immunoSEQ multiplex PCR, the repertoire was profiled, and TCRdb retains in-frame clones only, with some absent. The sample lists 150,000 to 200,000 clones; 95% to 96% were seen once. The CDR3 totals 16 residues. V shed 5 bases, J shed 7 bases, and the junction held 13 bases outside the gene matches. Germline CDR1 SGDLS, CDR2 YYNGEE. The V gene is TRBV9, the J gene TRBJ2-1; 9 bases align to TRBD2. Sequences were obtained from PBMCs. The sequence was obtained from a woman in her late teens or twenties in good health and CMV-seronegative. In DNA, the CDR3 is TGTGCCAGCAGTTACCCCGCGGGACTAGCAACTAATGAGCAGTTCTTC. Translated, it gives CASSYPAGLATNEQFF.